This TCR beta chain was documented in a study of blood T cell repertoires in COVID-19 (dated by TCRdb to the early 2020s). Turning to the overall study: Samples covering the acute and convalescent phases of COVID-19 were provided by collaborators in the United States, Italy and Spain. The material from the prospective study consisted of cDNA or gDNA derived from T cells, B-cell-depleted T cells, or PBMCs. Deeply sampled blood TCRbeta repertoires from subjects exposed to, actively infected with, or recovered from COVID-19 were included in the dataset. The repertoires were released in a freely available public database intended as a resource for research on the immune response to SARS-CoV-2. Samples were obtained from the ongoing ImmuneRACE study (first 160 participants) and from 1,200 or so subjects provided by 6 global collaborators. Nearly every sample came with metadata listing a de-identified subject ID, COVID-19 status, age in years and sex. HLA class I and class II types, where available, came from metadata supplied by the sample provider rather than from assay-based typing.

What the study reported, not specific to this receptor: The amount of clinical and demographic metadata varied by source and participant and was provided uncurated.

Worth noting for this clone: This clone's antigen is unknown. One base away there is no much larger clone; base qualities are not given.

In the prospective study, participants were about 18 to 95 years old, resided in fewer than 25 geographic areas of the United States, and were enrolled through a virtual design. To assign participants to cohorts, the prospective study relied on clinical history that participants themselves reported in a screening survey and a study questionnaire. Recovered participants in ImmuneRACE Cohort 3 were defined as having two consecutive negative NP/OP PCR tests, clearance from a healthcare professional, or resolution of symptoms. Each participant in the prospective study had whole blood, serum and a nasopharyngeal or oropharyngeal swab collected by mobile phlebotomists. Over a roughly 2-month period, participants in the prospective study had the option of providing additional blood draws and questionnaires. Before DNA extraction, blood samples from the prospective study were shipped at room temperature or frozen.

Taken from cysteine to phenylalanine, the CDR3 has 16 residues. Only the CDR3 DNA is retained, 48 bases long and in frame from the first base. As encoded in the germline V gene, CDR1 is WSHSY while CDR2 is SAAADI. Compared with germline, V lacks 4 bases and J lacks 6 bases; bases without a gene match: 12. The immunoSEQ Assay, a bias-controlled multiplex PCR, was used to amplify TCRbeta CDR3 regions from genomic DNA. Concerning the study's data processing: Within the assay, amplification of reference gene primers was used to estimate how many nucleated cells each sample contained. To quantify the absolute abundance of each unique TCRbeta CDR3 rearrangement, sequence reads were collapsed and filtered. For each sample, productive Simpson clonality was calculated by taking the square root of Simpson's diversity index across productive rearrangements. Imported from immuneACCESS, the table was reduced by TCRdb to in-frame sequences with V and J called. These copies leave out some clones; in studies compared against another copy, an unresolved V gene accounts for under half, and the cause of the remainder is not known. V and J calls and clone size are as listed in that table; D and trimming were resolved from the DNA. The sample yields 140,000 to 150,000 clones; approximately 87% were counted once. The top ten constitute about 10% of the sample.

The chain uses TRBV10-2 and TRBJ2-5; the junction holds 9 bases that match TRBD2. The sample was PBMCs or T cells enriched from blood (not recorded which). This sequence originates from a man aged 60-69 years who had recovered from COVID-19. The CDR3: CASSGAYGGRDQTQYF. In nucleotides, the sequence is TGCGCCAGCAGTGGGGCCTACGGCGGGAGGGATCAGACCCAGTACTTC.